The T cell receptor beta chain under discussion was sequenced for a study of blood T cell repertoires in COVID-19. Across the whole study: From T cells, B-cell-depleted T cells, or PBMCs came the material, which was cDNA or gDNA.

This clone appeared once. Trimming cost V 3 bases and J 0 bases, with 11 bases left between them. This CDR3 comprises 15 residues. From germline, CDR1 is SGDLS and CDR2 YYNGEE. Sequencing was performed with immunoSEQ multiplex PCR; in TCRdb, only in-frame clones are kept and a portion is missing. The sample lists about 300,000 clones; 75% to 90% were seen once. This chain uses TRBV9 with TRBJ2-3; tentatively, D is TRBD1 (5 bases). Input material: peripheral blood. This clonotype originated in a man between 18 and 35 years old with active or convalescent COVID-19. The CDR3 spells CASSAPGFSTDTQYF. The CDR3 DNA follows: TGTGCCAGCAGCGCTCCAGGGTTTAGCACAGATACGCAGTATTTT. The full variable domain, with the rest looked up from reference TRBV9 and TRBJ2-3, is DSGVTQTPKHLITATGQRVTLRCSPRSGDLSVYWYQQSLDQGLQFLIQYYNGEERAKGNILERFSAQQFPDLHSELNLSSLELGDSALYFCASSAPGFSTDTQYFGPGTRLTVL.